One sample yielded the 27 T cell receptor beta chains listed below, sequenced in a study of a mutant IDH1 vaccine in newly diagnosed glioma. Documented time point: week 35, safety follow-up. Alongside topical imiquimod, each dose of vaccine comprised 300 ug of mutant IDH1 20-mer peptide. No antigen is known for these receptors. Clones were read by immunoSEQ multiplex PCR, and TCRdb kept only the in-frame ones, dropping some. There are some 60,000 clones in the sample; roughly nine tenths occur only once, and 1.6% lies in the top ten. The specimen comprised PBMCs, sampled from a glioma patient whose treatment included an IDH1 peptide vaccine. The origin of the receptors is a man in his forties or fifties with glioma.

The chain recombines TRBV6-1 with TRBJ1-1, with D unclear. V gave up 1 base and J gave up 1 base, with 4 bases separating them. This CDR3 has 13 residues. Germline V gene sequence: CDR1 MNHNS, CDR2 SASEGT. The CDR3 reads CASSEVGNTEAFF. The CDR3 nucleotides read TGTGCCAGCAGTGAAGTGGGGAACACTGAAGCTTTCTTT.

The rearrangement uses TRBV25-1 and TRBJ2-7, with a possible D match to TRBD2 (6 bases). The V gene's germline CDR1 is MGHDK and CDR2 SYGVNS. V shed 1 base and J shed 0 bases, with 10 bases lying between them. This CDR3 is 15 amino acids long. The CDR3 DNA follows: TGTGCCAGCAGTGAATGGGGTAGCGGCTCCTACGAGCAGTACTTC. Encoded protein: CASSEWGSGSYEQYF.

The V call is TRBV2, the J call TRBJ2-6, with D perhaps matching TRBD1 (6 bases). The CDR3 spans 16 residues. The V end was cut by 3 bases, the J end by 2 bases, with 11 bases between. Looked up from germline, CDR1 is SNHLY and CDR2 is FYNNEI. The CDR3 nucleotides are TGTGCCAGCAGTGATCTTAGGGGGACTGGGGCCAACGTCCTGACTTTC. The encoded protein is CASSDLRGTGANVLTF. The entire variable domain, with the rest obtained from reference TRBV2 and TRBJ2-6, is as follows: EPEVTQTPSHQVTQMGQEVILRCVPISNHLYFYWYRQILGQKVEFLVSFYNNEISEKSEIFDDQFSVERPDGSNFTLKIRSTKLEDSAMYFCASSDLRGTGANVLTFGAGSRLTVL.

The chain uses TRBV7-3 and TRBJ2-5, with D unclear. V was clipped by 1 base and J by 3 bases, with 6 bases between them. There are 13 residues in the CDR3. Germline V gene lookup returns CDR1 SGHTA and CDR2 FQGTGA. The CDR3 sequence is CASSLSQEETQYF. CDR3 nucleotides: TGTGCCAGCAGCTTAAGCCAGGAAGAGACCCAGTACTTC.

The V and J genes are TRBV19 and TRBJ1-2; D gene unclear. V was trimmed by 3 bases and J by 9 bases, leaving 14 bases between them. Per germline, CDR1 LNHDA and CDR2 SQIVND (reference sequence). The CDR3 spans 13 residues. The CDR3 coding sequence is TGTGCCAGTAGTATCCCTTTAGAAAGACGCTACACCTTC. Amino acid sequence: CASSIPLERRYTF. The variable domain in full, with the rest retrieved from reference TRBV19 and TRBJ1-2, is DGGITQSPKYLFRKEGQNVTLSCEQNLNHDAMYWYRQDPGQGLRLIYYSQIVNDFQKGDIAEGYSVSREKKESFPLTVTSAQKNPTAFYLCASSIPLERRYTFGSGTRLTVV.

The CDR3 region has the DNA TGTGCCAGTACCCCCCCAGGAGACTACGAGCAGTACTTC. Protein: CASTPPGDYEQYF. This chain uses TRBV19 with TRBJ2-7, with D unclear. The germline V gene has CDR1 LNHDA and CDR2 SQIVND (reference sequence). Trimming removed 7 bases from V and 3 bases from J, with 13 bases in between. The CDR3 covers 13 residues.

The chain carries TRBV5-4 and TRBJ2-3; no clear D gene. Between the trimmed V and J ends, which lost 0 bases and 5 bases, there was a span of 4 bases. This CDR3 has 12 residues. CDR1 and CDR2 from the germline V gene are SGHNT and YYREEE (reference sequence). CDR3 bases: TGTGCCAGCAGCTTGGCCCTAGATACGCAGTATTTT. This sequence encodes CASSLALDTQYF.

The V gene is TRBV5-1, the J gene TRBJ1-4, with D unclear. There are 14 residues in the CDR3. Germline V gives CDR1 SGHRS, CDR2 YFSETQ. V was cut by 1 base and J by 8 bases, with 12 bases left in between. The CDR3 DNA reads TGCGCCAGCAGCTTGACAGCGAGACCCGAAAAACTGTTTTTT. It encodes CASSLTARPEKLFF.

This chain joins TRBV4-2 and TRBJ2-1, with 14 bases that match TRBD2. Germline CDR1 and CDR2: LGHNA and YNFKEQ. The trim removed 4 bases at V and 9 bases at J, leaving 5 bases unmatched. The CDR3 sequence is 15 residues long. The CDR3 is CASSPGLAGVSEQFF. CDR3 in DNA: TGTGCCAGCAGCCCGGGACTAGCGGGAGTTAGTGAGCAGTTCTTC.

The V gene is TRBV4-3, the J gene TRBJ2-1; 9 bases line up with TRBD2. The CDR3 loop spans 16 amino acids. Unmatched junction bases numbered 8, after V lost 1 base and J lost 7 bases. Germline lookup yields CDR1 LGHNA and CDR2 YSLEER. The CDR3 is CASSQVAGLAWNEQFF. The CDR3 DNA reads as TGCGCCAGCAGCCAAGTGGCGGGACTAGCATGGAATGAGCAGTTCTTC.

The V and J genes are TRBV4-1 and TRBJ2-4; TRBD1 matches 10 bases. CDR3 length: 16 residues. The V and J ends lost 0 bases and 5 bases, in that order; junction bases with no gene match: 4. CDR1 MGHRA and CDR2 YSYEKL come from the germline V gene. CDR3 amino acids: CASSQDLGTGENIQYF. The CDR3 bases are TGCGCCAGCAGCCAAGATCTTGGGACAGGGGAAAACATTCAGTACTTC.

The CDR3 here is CASSLASGRYQETQYF. DNA for the CDR3: TGCGCCAGCAGCTTGGCTAGCGGCCGGTACCAAGAGACCCAGTACTTC. V gene TRBV5-1 combines with J gene TRBJ2-5; 7 bases are shared with TRBD2. The CDR3 loop spans 16 amino acids. Looked up from germline, CDR1 is SGHRS and CDR2 is YFSETQ. Trimming cost V 0 bases and J 0 bases; bases outside gene matches: 5.

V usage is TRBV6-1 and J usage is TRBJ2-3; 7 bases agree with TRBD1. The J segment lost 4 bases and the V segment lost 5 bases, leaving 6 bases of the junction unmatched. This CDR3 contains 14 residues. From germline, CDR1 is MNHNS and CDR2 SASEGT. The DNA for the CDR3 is TGTGCCAGCAGTATAGACAGGGCGGCAGATACGCAGTATTTT. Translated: CASSIDRAADTQYF.

The CDR3 nucleotides read TGTGCCAGCAGCTTAGGCAGGAACACTGAAGCTTTCTTT. This gives the protein CASSLGRNTEAFF. This chain uses TRBV7-9 with TRBJ1-1; D unclear. V was trimmed by 1 base and J by 1 base, leaving 4 bases between them. Germline CDR1 is SEHNR and CDR2 is FQNEAQ (reference sequence). CDR3 length: 13 amino acids.

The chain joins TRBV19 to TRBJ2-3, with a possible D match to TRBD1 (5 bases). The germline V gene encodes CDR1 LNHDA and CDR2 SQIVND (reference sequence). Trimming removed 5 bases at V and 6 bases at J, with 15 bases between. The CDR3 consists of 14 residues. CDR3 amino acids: CASSPQGSLDTQYF. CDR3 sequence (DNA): TGTGCCAGTAGTCCGCAGGGTTCCCTCGATACGCAGTATTTT.

The CDR3 spells CAISPETVINYGYTF. DNA of the CDR3: TGTGCCATCAGTCCGGAAACAGTAATTAACTATGGCTACACCTTC. The rearrangement links TRBV10-3 to TRBJ1-2; no reliable D call. The V gene's germline CDR1 is ENHRY and CDR2 SYGVKD. V lost 5 bases and J 1 base, leaving 14 bases between the germline ends. The CDR3 is 15 residues long.

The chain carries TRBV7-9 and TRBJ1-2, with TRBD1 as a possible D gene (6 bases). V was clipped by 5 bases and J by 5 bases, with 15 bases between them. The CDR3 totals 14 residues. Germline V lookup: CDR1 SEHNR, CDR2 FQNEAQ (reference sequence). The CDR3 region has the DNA TGTGCCAGCAGCGAGACGCAGGGGCCTTATGGCTACACCTTC. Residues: CASSETQGPYGYTF. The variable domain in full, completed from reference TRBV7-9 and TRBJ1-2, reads DTGVSQNPRHKITKRGQNVTFRCDPISEHNRLYWYRQTLGQGPEFLTYFQNEAQLEKSRLLSDRFSAERPKGSFSTLEIQRTEQGDSAMYLCASSETQGPYGYTFGSGTRLTVV.

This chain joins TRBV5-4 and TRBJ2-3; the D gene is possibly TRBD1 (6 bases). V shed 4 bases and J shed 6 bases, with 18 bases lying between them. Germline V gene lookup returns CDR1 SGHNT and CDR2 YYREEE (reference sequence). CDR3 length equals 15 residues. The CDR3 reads CASSPRGQQSDTQYF. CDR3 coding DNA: TGTGCCAGCAGCCCGCGAGGACAGCAATCCGATACGCAGTATTTT.

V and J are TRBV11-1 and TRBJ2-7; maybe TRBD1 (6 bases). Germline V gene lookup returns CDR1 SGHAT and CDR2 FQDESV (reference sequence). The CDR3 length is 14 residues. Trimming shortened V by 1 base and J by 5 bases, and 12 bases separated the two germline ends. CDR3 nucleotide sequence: TGTGCCAGCAGCTTAGGGCAGGGGATGCACGAGCAGTACTTC. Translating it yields CASSLGQGMHEQYF. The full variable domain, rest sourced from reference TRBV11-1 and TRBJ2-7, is EAEVAQSPRYKITEKSQAVAFWCDPISGHATLYWYRQILGQGPELLVQFQDESVVDDSQLPKDRFSAERLKGVDSTLKIQPAELGDSAMYLCASSLGQGMHEQYFGPGTRLTVT.

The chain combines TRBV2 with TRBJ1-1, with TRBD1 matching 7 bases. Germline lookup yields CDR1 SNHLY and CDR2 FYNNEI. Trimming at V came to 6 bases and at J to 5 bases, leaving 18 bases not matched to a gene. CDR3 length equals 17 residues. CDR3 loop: CASSETKLISGGTEAFF. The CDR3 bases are TGTGCCAGCAGCGAGACAAAACTTATTTCAGGGGGGACTGAAGCTTTCTTT.

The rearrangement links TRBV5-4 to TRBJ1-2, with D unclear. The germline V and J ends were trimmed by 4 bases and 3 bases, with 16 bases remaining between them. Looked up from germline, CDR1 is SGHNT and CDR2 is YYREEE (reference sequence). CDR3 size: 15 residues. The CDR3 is CASSRPVRADYGYTF. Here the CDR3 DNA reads TGTGCCAGCAGCCGGCCTGTGAGGGCAGACTATGGCTACACCTTC. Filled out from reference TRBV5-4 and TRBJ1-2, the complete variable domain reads ETGVTQSPTHLIKTRGQQVTLRCSSQSGHNTVSWYQQALGQGPQFIFQYYREEENGRGNFPPRFSGLQFPNYSSELNVNALELDDSALYLCASSRPVRADYGYTFGSGTRLTVV.

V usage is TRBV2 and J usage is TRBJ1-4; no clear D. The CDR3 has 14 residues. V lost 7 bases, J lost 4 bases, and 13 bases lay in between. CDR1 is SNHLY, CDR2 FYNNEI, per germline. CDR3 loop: CASKRAENNEKLFF. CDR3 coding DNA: TGTGCCAGCAAGCGAGCTGAAAATAATGAAAAACTGTTTTTT.

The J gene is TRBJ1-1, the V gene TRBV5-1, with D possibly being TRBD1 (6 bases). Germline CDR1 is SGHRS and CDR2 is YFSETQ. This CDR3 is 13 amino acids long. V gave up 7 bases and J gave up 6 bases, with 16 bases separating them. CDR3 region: CASRLDSGAEAFF. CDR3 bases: TGCGCCAGCCGCCTGGACAGCGGCGCTGAAGCTTTCTTT. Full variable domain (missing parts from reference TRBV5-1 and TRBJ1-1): KAGVTQTPRYLIKTRGQQVTLSCSPISGHRSVSWYQQTPGQGLQFLFEYFSETQRNKGNFPGRFSGRQFSNSRSEMNVSTLELGDSALYLCASRLDSGAEAFFGQGTRLTVV.

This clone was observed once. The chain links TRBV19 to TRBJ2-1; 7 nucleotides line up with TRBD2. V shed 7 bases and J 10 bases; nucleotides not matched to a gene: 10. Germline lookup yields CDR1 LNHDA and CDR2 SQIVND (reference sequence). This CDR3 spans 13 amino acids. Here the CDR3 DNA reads TGTGCCAGTAACCGAGGGAGGGCCCAGGAGCAGTTCTTC. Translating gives CASNRGRAQEQFF. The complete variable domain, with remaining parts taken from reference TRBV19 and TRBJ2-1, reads DGGITQSPKYLFRKEGQNVTLSCEQNLNHDAMYWYRQDPGQGLRLIYYSQIVNDFQKGDIAEGYSVSREKKESFPLTVTSAQKNPTAFYLCASNRGRAQEQFFGPGTRLTVL.

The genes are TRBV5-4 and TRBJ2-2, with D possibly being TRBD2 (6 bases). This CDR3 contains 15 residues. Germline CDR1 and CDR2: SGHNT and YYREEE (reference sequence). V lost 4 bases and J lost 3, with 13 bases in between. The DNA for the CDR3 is TGTGCCAGCAGCCTCCCCGGGACTTACACCGGGGAGCTGTTTTTT. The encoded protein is CASSLPGTYTGELFF. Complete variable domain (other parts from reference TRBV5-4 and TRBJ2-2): ETGVTQSPTHLIKTRGQQVTLRCSSQSGHNTVSWYQQALGQGPQFIFQYYREEENGRGNFPPRFSGLQFPNYSSELNVNALELDDSALYLCASSLPGTYTGELFFGEGSRLTVL.

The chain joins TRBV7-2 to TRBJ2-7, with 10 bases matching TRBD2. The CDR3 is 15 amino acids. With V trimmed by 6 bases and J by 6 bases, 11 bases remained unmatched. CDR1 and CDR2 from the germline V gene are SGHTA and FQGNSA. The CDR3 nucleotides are TGTGCCAGCAGTCCTGATAGCGGGAGGATCGGCGAGCAGTACTTC. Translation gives CASSPDSGRIGEQYF.

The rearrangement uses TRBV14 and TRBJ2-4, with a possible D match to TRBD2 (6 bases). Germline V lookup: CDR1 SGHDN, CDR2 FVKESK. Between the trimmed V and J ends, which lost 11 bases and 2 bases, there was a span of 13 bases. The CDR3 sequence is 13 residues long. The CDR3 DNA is TGTGCCTCCCAGGGAGGATCCAAAAACATTCAGTACTTC. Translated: CASQGGSKNIQYF.